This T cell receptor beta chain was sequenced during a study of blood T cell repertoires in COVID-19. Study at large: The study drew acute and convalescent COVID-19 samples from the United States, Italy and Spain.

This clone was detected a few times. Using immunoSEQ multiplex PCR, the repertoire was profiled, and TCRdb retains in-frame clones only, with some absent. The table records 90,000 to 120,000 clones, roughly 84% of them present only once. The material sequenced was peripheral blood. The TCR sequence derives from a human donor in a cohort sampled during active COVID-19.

CDR3 protein: CASSPQGLGETQYF. CDR3 bases: TGTGCCAGCAGCCCGCAGGGACTAGGAGAGACCCAGTACTTC. V usage is TRBV7-3 and J usage is TRBJ2-5; 8 bases align to TRBD2. The CDR3 runs to 14 residues. V shed 5 bases and J 4 bases; nucleotides not matched to a gene: 6. The germline gives CDR1 SGHTA, CDR2 FQGTGA. Full variable domain (outside the CDR3, taken from reference TRBV7-3 and TRBJ2-5): GAGVSQTPSNKVTEKGKYVELRCDPISGHTALYWYRQSLGQGPEFLIYFQGTGAADDSGLPNDRFFAVRPEGSVSTLKIQRTERGDSAVYLCASSPQGLGETQYFGPGTRLLVL.